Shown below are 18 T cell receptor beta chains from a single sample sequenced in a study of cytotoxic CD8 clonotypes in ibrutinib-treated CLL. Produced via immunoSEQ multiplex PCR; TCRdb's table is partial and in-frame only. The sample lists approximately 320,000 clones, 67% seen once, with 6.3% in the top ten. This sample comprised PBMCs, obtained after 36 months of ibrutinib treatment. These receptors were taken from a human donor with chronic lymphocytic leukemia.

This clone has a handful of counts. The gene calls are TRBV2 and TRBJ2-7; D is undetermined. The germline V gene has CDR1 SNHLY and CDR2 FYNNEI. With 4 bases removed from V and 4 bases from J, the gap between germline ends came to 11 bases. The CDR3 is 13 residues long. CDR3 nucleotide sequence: TGTGCCAGCAGTGTCTACCGGAGTTACGAGCAGTACTTC. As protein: CASSVYRSYEQYF.

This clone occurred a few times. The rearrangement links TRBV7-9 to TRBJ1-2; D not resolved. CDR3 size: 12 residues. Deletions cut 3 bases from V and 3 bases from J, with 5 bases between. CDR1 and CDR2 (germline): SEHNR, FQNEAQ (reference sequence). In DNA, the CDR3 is TGTGCCAGCAGCTTTGATGACTATGGCTACACCTTC. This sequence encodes CASSFDDYGYTF.

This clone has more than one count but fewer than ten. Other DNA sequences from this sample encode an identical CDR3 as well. CDR3 protein: CASSLGTGVTEAFF. The DNA of the CDR3 is TGTGCCAGCAGCTTAGGAACAGGGGTTACTGAAGCTTTCTTT. The chain combines TRBV11-2 with TRBJ1-1; 7 positions match TRBD1. Germline values: CDR1 SGHAT, CDR2 FQNNGV. CDR3 length: 14 amino acids. Unmatched junction bases numbered 4, after V lost 1 base and J lost 5 bases.

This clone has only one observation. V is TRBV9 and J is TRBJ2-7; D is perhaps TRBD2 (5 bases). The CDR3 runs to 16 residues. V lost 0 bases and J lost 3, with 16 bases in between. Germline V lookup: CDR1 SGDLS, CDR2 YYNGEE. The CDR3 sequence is CASSVDGERTVYEQYF. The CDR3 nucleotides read TGTGCCAGCAGCGTAGATGGTGAGCGGACCGTCTACGAGCAGTACTTC. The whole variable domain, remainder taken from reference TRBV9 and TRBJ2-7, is DSGVTQTPKHLITATGQRVTLRCSPRSGDLSVYWYQQSLDQGLQFLIQYYNGEERAKGNILERFSAQQFPDLHSELNLSSLELGDSALYFCASSVDGERTVYEQYFGPGTRLTVT.

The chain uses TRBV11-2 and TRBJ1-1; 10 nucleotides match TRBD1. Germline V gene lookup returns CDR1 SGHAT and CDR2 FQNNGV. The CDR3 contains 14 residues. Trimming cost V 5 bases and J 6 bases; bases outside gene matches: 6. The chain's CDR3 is CASSMDRGVSEAFF. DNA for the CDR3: TGTGCCAGCAGCATGGACAGGGGGGTCTCTGAAGCTTTCTTT. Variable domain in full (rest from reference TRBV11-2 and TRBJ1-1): EAGVAQSPRYKIIEKRQSVAFWCNPISGHATLYWYQQILGQGPKLLIQFQNNGVVDDSQLPKDRFSAERLKGVDSTLKIQPAKLEDSAVYLCASSMDRGVSEAFFGQGTRLTVV.

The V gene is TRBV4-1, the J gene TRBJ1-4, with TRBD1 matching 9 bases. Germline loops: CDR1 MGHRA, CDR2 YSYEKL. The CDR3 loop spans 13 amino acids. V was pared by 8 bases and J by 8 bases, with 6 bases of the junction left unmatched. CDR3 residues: CASCGDRDEKLFF. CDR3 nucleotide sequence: TGCGCCAGCTGCGGGGACAGGGACGAAAAACTGTTTTTT.

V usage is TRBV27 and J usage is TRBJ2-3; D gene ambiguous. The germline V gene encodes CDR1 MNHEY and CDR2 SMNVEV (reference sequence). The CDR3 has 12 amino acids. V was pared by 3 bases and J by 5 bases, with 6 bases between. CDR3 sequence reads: CASSFRGDTQYF. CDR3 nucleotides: TGTGCCAGCAGTTTTAGAGGAGATACGCAGTATTTT.

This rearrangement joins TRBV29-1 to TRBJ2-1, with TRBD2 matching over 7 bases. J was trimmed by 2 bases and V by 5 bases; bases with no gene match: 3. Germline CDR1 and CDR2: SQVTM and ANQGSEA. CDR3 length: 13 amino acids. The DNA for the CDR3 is TGCAGCGTTACGGGACTAACCTACAATGAGCAGTTCTTC. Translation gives CSVTGLTYNEQFF.

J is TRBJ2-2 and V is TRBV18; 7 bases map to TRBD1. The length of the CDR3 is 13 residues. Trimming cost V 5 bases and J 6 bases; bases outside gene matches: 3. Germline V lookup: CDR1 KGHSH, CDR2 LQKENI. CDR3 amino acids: CASSAQGAGELFF. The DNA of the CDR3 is TGTGCCAGCTCAGCGCAGGGGGCCGGGGAGCTGTTTTTT.

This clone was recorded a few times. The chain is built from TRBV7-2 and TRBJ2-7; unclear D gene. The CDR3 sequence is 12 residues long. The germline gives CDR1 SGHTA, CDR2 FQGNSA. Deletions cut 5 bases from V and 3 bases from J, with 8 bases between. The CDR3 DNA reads TGTGCCAGCAGCGAAGTAGTCTACGAGCAGTACTTC. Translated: CASSEVVYEQYF.

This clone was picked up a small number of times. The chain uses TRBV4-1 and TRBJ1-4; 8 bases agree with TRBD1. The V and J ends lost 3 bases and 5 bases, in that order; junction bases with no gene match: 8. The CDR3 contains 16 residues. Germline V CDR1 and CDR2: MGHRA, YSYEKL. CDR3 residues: CASSQLRTGKNEKLFF. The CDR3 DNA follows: TGCGCCAGCAGCCAGCTTCGGACAGGGAAAAATGAAAAACTGTTTTTT.

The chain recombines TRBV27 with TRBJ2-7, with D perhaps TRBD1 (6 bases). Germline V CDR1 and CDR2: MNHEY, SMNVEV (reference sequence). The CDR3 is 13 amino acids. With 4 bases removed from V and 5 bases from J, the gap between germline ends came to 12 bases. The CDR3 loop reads CASSSTGSHEQYF. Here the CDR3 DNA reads TGTGCCAGCAGTTCGACAGGATCCCACGAGCAGTACTTC.

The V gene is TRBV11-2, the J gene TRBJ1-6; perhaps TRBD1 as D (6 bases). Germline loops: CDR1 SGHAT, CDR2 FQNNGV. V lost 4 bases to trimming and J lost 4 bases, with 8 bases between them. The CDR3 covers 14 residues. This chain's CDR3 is CASSSGQYNSPLHF. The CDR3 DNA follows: TGTGCCAGCAGCTCAGGACAGTATAATTCACCCCTCCACTTT.

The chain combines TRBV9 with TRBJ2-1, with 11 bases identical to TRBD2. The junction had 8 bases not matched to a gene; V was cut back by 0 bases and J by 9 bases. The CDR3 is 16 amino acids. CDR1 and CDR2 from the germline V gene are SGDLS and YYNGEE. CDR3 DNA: TGTGCCAGCAGCGTAGAAACTAGCGGGAGAGGGGGTGAGCAGTTCTTC. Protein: CASSVETSGRGGEQFF. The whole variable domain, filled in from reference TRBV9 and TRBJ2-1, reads DSGVTQTPKHLITATGQRVTLRCSPRSGDLSVYWYQQSLDQGLQFLIQYYNGEERAKGNILERFSAQQFPDLHSELNLSSLELGDSALYFCASSVETSGRGGEQFFGPGTRLTVL.

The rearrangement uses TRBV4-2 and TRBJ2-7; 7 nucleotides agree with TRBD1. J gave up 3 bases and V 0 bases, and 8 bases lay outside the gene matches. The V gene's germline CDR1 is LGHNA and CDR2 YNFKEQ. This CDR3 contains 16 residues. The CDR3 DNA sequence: TGTGCCAGCAGCCAAGATCTAGGAGACAGGGACTACGAGCAGTACTTC. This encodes CASSQDLGDRDYEQYF.

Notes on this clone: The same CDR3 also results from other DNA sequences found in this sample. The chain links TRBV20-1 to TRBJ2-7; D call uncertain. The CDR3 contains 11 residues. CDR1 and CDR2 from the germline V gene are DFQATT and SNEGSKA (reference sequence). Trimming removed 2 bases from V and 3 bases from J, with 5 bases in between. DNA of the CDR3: TGCAGTGCTAGACAGGTCTACGAGCAGTACTTC. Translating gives CSARQVYEQYF.

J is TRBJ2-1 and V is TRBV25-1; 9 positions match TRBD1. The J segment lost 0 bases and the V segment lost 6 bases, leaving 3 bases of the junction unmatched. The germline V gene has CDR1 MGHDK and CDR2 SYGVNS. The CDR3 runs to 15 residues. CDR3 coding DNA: TGTGCCAGCAGATCGACAGGGGGCTCCTACAATGAGCAGTTCTTC. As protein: CASRSTGGSYNEQFF. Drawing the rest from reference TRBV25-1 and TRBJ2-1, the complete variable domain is EADIYQTPRYLVIGTGKKITLECSQTMGHDKMYWYQQDPGMELHLIHYSYGVNSTEKGDLSSESTVSRIRTEHFPLTLESARPSHTSQYLCASRSTGGSYNEQFFGPGTRLTVL.

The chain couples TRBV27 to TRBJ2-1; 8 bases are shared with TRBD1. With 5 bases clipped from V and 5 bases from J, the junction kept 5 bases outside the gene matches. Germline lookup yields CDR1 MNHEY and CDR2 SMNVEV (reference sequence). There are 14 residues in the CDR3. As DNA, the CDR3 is TGTGCCAGCAGTCCGGGGACAGGCCACAATGAGCAGTTCTTC. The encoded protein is CASSPGTGHNEQFF.